The clone carrying this T cell receptor beta chain was detected a few times. The data were obtained in a study of identical twins. MiXCR, applied by TCRdb to the 5' RACE reads, yields one record per CDR3 protein. The sample includes hundreds of thousands of distinct CDR3 sequences, around 7% of them seen just once. CDR3 length: 15 amino acids. The V gene lost 1 base and the J gene lost 8 bases, with 18 bases spanning the gap. The germline gives CDR1 DFQATT, CDR2 SNEGSKA (reference sequence). The same sample was also used in a study of yellow fever vaccine responses in identical twins.

This receptor was obtained from a woman younger than 35 in good health. The rearrangement links TRBV20-1 to TRBJ2-1; maybe TRBD2 (7 bases). Sample: memory (CD45RO+) T cells sorted from blood. The CDR3 DNA follows: TGCAGTGCTAGAGGAGTGGGGGGGGGCATTGATGAGCAGTTCTTC. It is translated as CSARGVGGGIDEQFF.